This T cell receptor beta chain is from a study of technical replicates of blood from a few donors. This CDR3 spans 14 amino acids. The ends lost 2 bases at V and 5 bases at J; junction bases unmatched: 6. The germline V gene encodes CDR1 MNHEY and CDR2 SMNVEV (reference sequence). Libraries were prepared by immunoSEQ multiplex PCR; TCRdb keeps only in-frame clonotypes and omits some of them. This sample carries 60,000 to 85,000 clones, 91% of them seen once, and the ten largest clones take roughly 0.4%. The source is a human donor in good health. Input material: T cells isolated from PBMCs. The rearrangement links TRBV27 to TRBJ2-7; 7 bases align to TRBD1. The CDR3: CASSLMDRFNEQYF. CDR3 DNA: TGTGCCAGCAGTTTAATGGACAGGTTCAACGAGCAGTACTTC.